This passage covers 7 T cell receptor beta chains from one sample sequenced in a study of OX40 agonist ivuxolimab in advanced cancers. Repertoires were generated with immunoSEQ multiplex PCR, while TCRdb's copy carries only in-frame clones and drops some. Among roughly 35,000 clones listed, 82% were seen once. Sequenced here: CD4+ or CD8+ T cells sorted from blood, sampled in a trial of the OX40 agonist ivuxolimab. These receptors all come from an adult with an advanced solid tumor such as melanoma, head and neck, liver or kidney cancer.

The chain couples TRBV9 to TRBJ2-3; D unclear. The CDR3 has 16 amino acids. Looked up from germline, CDR1 is SGDLS and CDR2 is YYNGEE. Trimming removed 4 bases from V and 0 bases from J, with 15 bases in between. The DNA of the CDR3 is TGTGCCAGCAGCTCCGCTGTAGCCGAAAGCACAGATACGCAGTATTTT. It codes for CASSSAVAESTDTQYF. Together with reference TRBV9 and TRBJ2-3, the CDR3 gives the full variable domain: DSGVTQTPKHLITATGQRVTLRCSPRSGDLSVYWYQQSLDQGLQFLIQYYNGEERAKGNILERFSAQQFPDLHSELNLSSLELGDSALYFCASSSAVAESTDTQYFGPGTRLTVL.

The V call is TRBV7-2, the J call TRBJ2-3; TRBD2 agrees at 8 bases. Per the germline V gene, CDR1 is SGHTA and CDR2 is FQGNSA. The J segment lost 2 bases and the V segment lost 5 bases, leaving 3 bases of the junction unmatched. CDR3 length: 14 residues. For the CDR3, the DNA is TGTGCCAGCAGCCGCGGACTAGCCACAGATACGCAGTATTTT. This encodes CASSRGLATDTQYF.

This clone was detected only a few times. The rearrangement joins TRBV29-1 to TRBJ1-2; D might be TRBD1 (6 bases). The CDR3 length is 17 residues. V was trimmed by 1 base and J by 5 bases, leaving 23 bases between them. Germline V CDR1 and CDR2: SQVTM, ANQGSEA. The CDR3 loop reads CSVEVYRGGPSRYGYTF. In DNA form, the CDR3 reads TGCAGCGTTGAAGTTTACCGGGGGGGGCCCAGTCGATATGGCTACACCTTC.

The chain has TRBV6-5 and TRBJ2-1; D is uncertain. This CDR3 comprises 11 residues. V shed 5 bases and J shed 7 bases, with 6 bases lying between them. Germline CDR1 reads MNHEY; CDR2 reads SVGAGI. This CDR3 reads CASSTLNEQFF. The CDR3 DNA follows: TGTGCCAGCAGTACCCTAAATGAGCAGTTCTTC.

The rearrangement uses TRBV6-1 and TRBJ2-7, with D tentatively TRBD1 or TRBD2 (5 bases each). The V and J ends lost 8 bases and 2 bases respectively, with 10 bases between them. The CDR3 contains 12 residues. The germline CDR1 and CDR2 sequences are MNHNS and SASEGT. CDR3 sequence: CASGDGPYEQYF. In nucleotides, the CDR3 is TGTGCCAGCGGGGACGGGCCCTACGAGCAGTACTTC.

This clone was seen a few times. V gene TRBV18 combines with J gene TRBJ1-6; 9 bases match TRBD1. With V trimmed by 3 bases and J by 10 bases, 13 bases remained unmatched. The CDR3 loop spans 17 amino acids. CDR1 is KGHSH, CDR2 LQKENI, per germline. The CDR3, as DNA: TGTGCCAGCTCACCGTTCCCGGGACAGGGATATTCATCACCCCTCCACTTT. It translates to CASSPFPGQGYSSPLHF. The whole variable domain, remainder taken from reference TRBV18 and TRBJ1-6, is NAGVMQNPRHLVRRRGQEARLRCSPMKGHSHVYWYRQLPEEGLKFMVYLQKENIIDESGMPKERFSAEFPKEGPSILRIQQVVRGDSAAYFCASSPFPGQGYSSPLHFGNGTRLTVT.

The J gene is TRBJ2-3, the V gene TRBV30, with 7 bases that match TRBD1. Per the germline V gene, CDR1 is GTSNPN and CDR2 is SVGIG (reference sequence). V gave up 3 bases and J gave up 2 bases; unmatched junction bases: 5. The CDR3 covers 14 residues. CDR3 residues: CAWRQGVDTDTQYF. CDR3 in DNA: TGTGCCTGGAGGCAGGGGGTGGACACAGATACGCAGTATTTT. The whole variable domain, filled in from reference TRBV30 and TRBJ2-3, reads SQTIHQWPATLVQPVGSPLSLECTVEGTSNPNLYWYRQAAGRGLQLLFYSVGIGQISSEVPQNLSASRPQDRQFILSSKKLLLSDSGFYLCAWRQGVDTDTQYFGPGTRLTVL.